These T cell receptor beta chains were read from a single sample in a study of pediatric ulcerative colitis. TCRdb keeps only in-frame clones here, not all; method: immunoSEQ multiplex PCR. Of 10,000 to 13,000 clones listed, roughly 82% are singletons. The sample comprised gut tissue. All receptors come from a girl aged 5-17 years who was a control in a study of pediatric ulcerative colitis. Each CDR3 is given with its conserved first and last residue. D genes are given only for firm matches. Some rows mark clone size as missing; the rest say once, few, many or name a class of expanded clone.

size	D	J	V	DNA	CDR3
NA	NA	TRBJ2-1	TRBV28	TGTGCCAGCACCCTGGGACTTAAAAATGAGCAGTTCTTC	CASTLGLKNEQFF
once	NA	TRBJ1-4	TRBV9	TGTGCCAGCAGCGTACCAGGTCCTAATGAAAAACTGTTTTTT	CASSVPGPNEKLFF
NA	NA	TRBJ2-2	TRBV2	TGTGCCAGCAGTGGTACGAAGGCCGGGGAGCTGTTTTTT	CASSGTKAGELFF
NA	TRBD1	TRBJ2-7	TRBV30	TGTGCCTGGGTACCCCCAGGGGGCAACGAGCAGTACTTC	CAWVPPGGNEQYF
NA	NA	TRBJ2-3	TRBV19	TGTGCCAGTAGTATCTTGTCTGTCGGGGGCACAGATACGCAGTATTTT	CASSILSVGGTDTQYF
NA	NA	TRBJ2-3	TRBV28	TGTGCCAGCAGCGTCGAAAAGCGGGATACGCAGTATTTT	CASSVEKRDTQYF
once	TRBD2	TRBJ2-4	TRBV28	TGTGCCAGCAGTTTCATAGCGGGAGATAACATTCAGTACTTC	CASSFIAGDNIQYF
NA	NA	TRBJ2-5	TRBV4-1	TGCGCCAGCAGCCAACGCAGGGGTTGGGAGACCCAGTACTTC	CASSQRRGWETQYF
once	NA	TRBJ1-1	TRBV5-1	TGCGCCAGCAGCGTTCGGGGAGGGCCTGAAGCTTTCTTT	CASSVRGGPEAFF
NA	TRBD1	TRBJ2-5	TRBV7-2	TGTGCCAGCAGCTCCTCCCAGGGGGCAGTGGGAGAGACCCAGTACTTC	CASSSSQGAVGETQYF
NA	NA	TRBJ2-5	TRBV12-5	TGTGCTAGTGGTTTTCCCAGGGGCCGAGAGACCCAGTACTTC	CASGFPRGRETQYF
once	NA	TRBJ1-6	TRBV7-8	TGTGCCAGCAGCGATGGGACATTGTGGGACAATTCACCCCTCCACTTT	CASSDGTLWDNSPLHF
few	NA	TRBJ2-3	TRBV6-6	TGTGCCAGCAGTTTATCCAGGGGTAGCACAGATACGCAGTATTTT	CASSLSRGSTDTQYF
NA	NA	TRBJ2-7	TRBV7-2	TGTGCCAGCAGCTTTGGGGCCCACGAGCAGTACTTC	CASSFGAHEQYF
NA	NA	TRBJ2-3	TRBV7-2	TGTGCCAGCAGCTTAGATAGGACAGATACGCAGTATTTT	CASSLDRTDTQYF
NA	TRBD2	TRBJ2-7	TRBV2	TGTGCCAGCAGTGCCCCGGGACTAGCGGACTACGAGCAGTACTTC	CASSAPGLADYEQYF
few	TRBD1	TRBJ2-7	TRBV10-2	TGCGCCAGCAGCCCGGGACAGGCCACGAACGAGCAGTACTTC	CASSPGQATNEQYF
NA	TRBD2	TRBJ2-1	TRBV2	TGTGCCAGCATCCCAGGGTTGACTAGCGGGAGCTACAATGAGCAGTTCTTC	CASIPGLTSGSYNEQFF
NA	NA	TRBJ2-2	TRBV28	TGTGCCAGCAGTTCCCCCTGGACAAGCACCGGGGAGCTGTTTTTT	CASSSPWTSTGELFF
NA	NA	TRBJ1-1	TRBV2	TGTGCCAGCAGTGTCGGCCAGCTGAACACTGAAGCTTTCTTT	CASSVGQLNTEAFF
NA	TRBD1	TRBJ1-2	TRBV4-2	TGTGCCAGCAGCCACTGGACAGGGCGGGATGGCTATGGCTACACCTTC	CASSHWTGRDGYGYTF
NA	NA	TRBJ2-7	TRBV19	TGTGCCAGTAGTATCTGGGGGGCCACGAGCTCCTACGAGCAGTACTTC	CASSIWGATSSYEQYF
once	NA	TRBJ1-1	TRBV2	TGTGCCAGCAGTGAATTCCCCAAATATGGTACTGAAGCTTTCTTT	CASSEFPKYGTEAFF
few	NA	TRBJ2-7	TRBV7-2	TGTGCCAGCAGCTTAGAAGTGGTCTACGAGCAGTACTTC	CASSLEVVYEQYF
medium-sized	TRBD2	TRBJ2-7	TRBV7-9	TGTGCCAGCAGCCCAACACCAGTCAGGTTGGGACTAGGGGGCTACGAGCAGTACTTC	CASSPTPVRLGLGGYEQYF
NA	NA	TRBJ2-5	TRBV27	TGTGCCAGCGGCCCTTTAATTGGTCCCCAGTACTTC	CASGPLIGPQYF
NA	NA	TRBJ1-2	TRBV6-6	TGTGCCAGCAGTTTCGGACGGGTCGGGAACTATGGCTACACCTTC	CASSFGRVGNYGYTF
NA	NA	TRBJ1-1	TRBV30	TGTGCCTGGAGTCTCTCCCTCCTCTCGTCTAACACTGAAGCTTTCTTT	CAWSLSLLSSNTEAFF
NA	TRBD2	TRBJ2-1	TRBV7-3	TGTGCCAGCAGCACCTCGGGAGGGCCGGATGAGCAGTTCTTC	CASSTSGGPDEQFF